Below, 32 T cell receptor beta chains from the same sample are listed, as sequenced in a study of persistence of HIV-infected CD4 T cells. This was the immunoSEQ version 4 assay in survey mode. The data were produced by immunoSEQ multiplex PCR, yet TCRdb's version contains in-frame clones alone and is incomplete. Found here are roughly 16,000 clones, about 65% of them singletons; the top ten hold 7% to 10%. Cells were stimulated with CMV-infected fibroblast lysates at 10 ug/mL. Sorting selected CD4+ T cells upregulating both CD40 ligand and CD69. Which antigens these TCRs recognize remains unknown. This specimen consisted of CD4+ T cells sorted from PBMCs after approximately 20-hour stimulation, obtained from a patient who received antiretroviral therapy. These receptors were collected from an adult woman with HIV who was CMV-seropositive.

The V gene is TRBV5-1, the J gene TRBJ2-7; tentatively, D is TRBD1 or TRBD2 (6 bases each). V lost 0 bases and J lost 4, with 11 bases in between. CDR3 length: 14 residues. Germline V gene data show CDR1 as SGHRS and CDR2 as YFSETQ. The CDR3 sequence is CASSLAGAWYEQYV. CDR3 bases: TGCGCCAGCAGCTTGGCGGGGGCCTGGTACGAGCAGTACGTC.

The rearrangement uses TRBV6-5 and TRBJ2-1; maybe TRBD2 (5 bases). Germline V gives CDR1 MNHEY, CDR2 SVGAGI. The CDR3 covers 13 residues. Trimming shortened V by 4 bases and J by 6 bases, and 10 bases separated the two germline ends. The CDR3 DNA reads as TGTGCCAGCAGTTTCCGGGGTCCCAATGAGCAGTTCTTC. Protein sequence: CASSFRGPNEQFF.

This clone is judged medium-sized. The chain uses TRBV5-1 and TRBJ2-1; the D is unclear. Germline V gene data show CDR1 as SGHRS and CDR2 as YFSETQ. Trimming pared 0 bases from V and 5 bases from J, leaving 6 bases between. The CDR3 is made up of 13 amino acids. DNA for the CDR3: TGCGCCAGCAGCTTGGAGGCCAACAATGAGCAGTTCTTC. This encodes CASSLEANNEQFF.

V and J are TRBV24-1 and TRBJ2-6; D remains ambiguous. CDR1 KGHDR and CDR2 SFDVKD come from the germline V gene. The CDR3 length is 16 residues. V was shortened by 4 bases and J by 0 bases, with 9 bases between the two germline ends. The DNA for the CDR3 is TGTGCCACCAGTGACCCTGGTACCTCTGGGGCCAACGTCCTGACTTTC. Translating gives CATSDPGTSGANVLTF.

This clone was counted a few times. The chain has TRBV6-5 and TRBJ1-6, with D hard to call. V lost 6 bases and J lost 8, with 17 bases in between. From germline, CDR1 is MNHEY and CDR2 SVGAGI. The CDR3 extends over 15 amino acids. Written as DNA, the CDR3 is TGTGCCAGCAGGTATCGAGGGTCAGACTATTCACCCCTCCACTTT. It yields the protein CASRYRGSDYSPLHF.

The V gene is TRBV20-1, the J gene TRBJ2-3, with D hard to call. V dropped 3 bases and J dropped 6 bases, with 7 bases sitting between them. In germline, CDR1 is DFQATT, CDR2 SNEGSKA (reference sequence). The CDR3 loop spans 11 amino acids. The CDR3 sequence is CSASSGDTQYF. CDR3 sequence (DNA): TGCAGTGCTAGTTCCGGGGATACGCAGTATTTT.

This clone was recorded only once. The chain carries TRBV1 and TRBJ2-5; TRBD2 is the table's D call, not checked against the DNA. TRBV1 is a known pseudogene. The CDR3 is 15 residues long. CDR3 sequence: CTSSIQGLAPGTQYF. The CDR3 bases are TGCACCAGCAGTATTCAGGGACTAGCCCCTGGGACCCAGTACTTC.

The gene calls are TRBV5-5 and TRBJ1-1, with unresolved D. CDR3 size: 15 residues. Trimming removed 4 bases at V and 5 bases at J, with 18 bases between. In germline, CDR1 is SGHKS, CDR2 YYEKEE (reference sequence). Here the CDR3 reads CASSGGVLAGTEAFF. CDR3 in DNA: TGTGCCAGCAGCGGTGGGGTCCTGGCCGGTACTGAAGCTTTCTTT.

A few counts support this clone. J is TRBJ2-1 and V is TRBV10-1; 8 nucleotides align to TRBD2. Germline V gene lookup returns CDR1 WNHNN and CDR2 SYGVQD (reference sequence). This CDR3 region has 15 residues. The V segment lost 0 bases and the J segment 9 bases; nucleotides outside the gene matches: 7. The DNA of the CDR3 is TGCGCCAGCAGTGAGTCCGGGGGGGGCCCGCGTGAGCAGTTCTTC. Its protein product is CASSESGGGPREQFF.

The V call is TRBV6-5, the J call TRBJ1-1, with D unresolved. The germline V gene encodes CDR1 MNHEY and CDR2 SVGAGI. Trimming left V 0 bases short and J 0 bases short, with 8 bases between. The CDR3 runs 15 residues. The CDR3 DNA is TGTGCCAGCAGTTACTCGAGACTCATGAACACTGAAGCTTTCTTT. The encoded protein is CASSYSRLMNTEAFF.

This clone was counted a single time. The chain recombines TRBV5-1 with TRBJ2-1; D is perhaps TRBD1 or TRBD2 (5 bases each). Germline assignment: CDR1 SGHRS and CDR2 YFSETQ. Trimming cost V 8 bases and J 4 bases, with 10 bases left between them. CDR3 length equals 12 residues. The CDR3 loop reads CASRDGYNEQFF. CDR3 DNA sequence: TGCGCCAGTCGGGACGGATACAATGAGCAGTTCTTC.

The chain has TRBV7-2 and TRBJ2-1, with a tentative D call TRBD1 (7 bases). CDR1 SGHTA and CDR2 FQGNSA come from the germline V gene. Trimming shortened V by 5 bases and J by 4 bases, and 15 bases separated the two germline ends. The CDR3 is made up of 15 amino acids. CDR3 nucleotide sequence: TGTGCCAGCAGCCCGGTCAGGGGGGCTTACAATGAGCAGTTCTTC. Protein: CASSPVRGAYNEQFF.

The chain uses TRBV6-1 and TRBJ1-1, with D perhaps matching TRBD1 (6 bases). The length of the CDR3 is 14 residues. Germline lookup yields CDR1 MNHNS and CDR2 SASEGT. V gave up 4 bases and J gave up 5 bases, with 14 bases separating them. DNA of the CDR3: TGTGCCAGCAGTGCCGGGACAAGTCGAACTGAAGCTTTCTTT. It specifies CASSAGTSRTEAFF.

The chain recombines TRBV5-1 with TRBJ2-3; 7 nucleotides agree with TRBD2. V lost 4 bases to trimming and J lost 6 bases; unmatched junction nucleotides: 14. This CDR3 spans 16 amino acids. The V gene's germline CDR1 is SGHRS and CDR2 YFSETQ. CDR3 nucleotide sequence: TGCGCCAGCAGCCACAACTCCGGGCCACTAGCGGATACGCAGTATTTT. Protein product: CASSHNSGPLADTQYF.

V usage is TRBV10-2 and J usage is TRBJ2-1, with D unclear. Germline V gives CDR1 WSHSY, CDR2 SAAADI. V was shortened by 0 bases and J by 6 bases, with 3 bases between the two germline ends. The length of the CDR3 is 12 residues. The CDR3 DNA is TGCGCCAGCAGTGAGTCGTCCAATGAGCAGTTCTTC. This sequence encodes CASSESSNEQFF.

The chain employs TRBV5-1 and TRBJ1-3; D is uncertain. Germline CDR1 is SGHRS and CDR2 is YFSETQ. The germline V and J ends were trimmed by 0 bases and 1 base, with 5 bases remaining between them. The CDR3 sequence is 14 residues long. CDR3 amino acids: CASSLVGSGNTIYF. The CDR3, as DNA: TGCGCCAGCAGCTTGGTGGGGTCTGGAAACACCATATATTTT.

The chain recombines TRBV7-8 with TRBJ1-2; D is unclear. The germline CDR1 and CDR2 sequences are SGHVS and FQNEAQ. Trimming pared 1 base from V and 6 bases from J, leaving 12 bases between. This CDR3 has 14 amino acids. CDR3 residues: CASSLGTRTHGYTF. CDR3 nucleotide sequence: TGTGCCAGCAGCTTAGGGACCAGGACCCATGGCTACACCTTC.

For this clone: In the same sample, other DNA sequences code for this CDR3. The chain carries TRBV9 and TRBJ1-1; D unclear. The CDR3 consists of 14 residues. With 0 bases removed from V and 1 base from J, the gap between germline ends came to 7 bases. Germline CDR1 reads SGDLS; CDR2 reads YYNGEE. CDR3 DNA: TGTGCCAGCAGCGTAGAAGGGAGGAACACTGAAGCTTTCTTT. As protein: CASSVEGRNTEAFF.

The V and J genes are TRBV2 and TRBJ2-1, with TRBD2 matching 8 bases. The CDR3 length is 15 residues. Germline CDR1 SNHLY, CDR2 FYNNEI. V was pared by 6 bases and J by 5 bases, with 9 bases of the junction left unmatched. CDR3 in amino acids: CASSKTGGANNEQFF. Written as DNA, the CDR3 is TGTGCCAGCAGCAAGACGGGGGGGGCAAACAATGAGCAGTTCTTC.

V gene TRBV6-5 combines with J gene TRBJ2-2; TRBD2 is a possible D gene (6 bases). With 4 bases removed from V and 0 bases from J, the gap between germline ends came to 12 bases. Germline-derived CDR1 and CDR2 are MNHEY and SVGAGI. The CDR3 has 16 amino acids. DNA of the CDR3: TGTGCCAGCAGTTTAGGGGCGGGGACGAACACCGGGGAGCTGTTTTTT. Its protein product is CASSLGAGTNTGELFF.

The gene calls are TRBV18 and TRBJ1-1, with a weak D call TRBD1 (6 bases). The V gene lost 5 bases and the J gene lost 12 bases, with 22 bases spanning the gap. Looked up from germline, CDR1 is KGHSH and CDR2 is LQKENI. The CDR3 runs 14 residues. This CDR3 is CASSSQRTVSMTFF. CDR3 sequence (DNA): TGTGCCAGCTCATCCCAGCGGACAGTCAGTATGACTTTCTTT. Complete variable domain (other parts from reference TRBV18 and TRBJ1-1): NAGVMQNPRHLVRRRGQEARLRCSPMKGHSHVYWYRQLPEEGLKFMVYLQKENIIDESGMPKERFSAEFPKEGPSILRIQQVVRGDSAAYFCASSSQRTVSMTFFGQGTRLTVV.

The chain recombines TRBV6-4 with TRBJ1-1; perhaps TRBD1 as D (5 bases). The V end was cut by 7 bases, the J end by 6 bases, with 12 bases between. The CDR3 has 12 residues. Germline lookup yields CDR1 MRHNA and CDR2 SNTAGT. The CDR3 DNA is TGTGCCAGCAAGGGACCCCGGGCTGAAGCTTTCTTT. This codes for CASKGPRAEAFF.

The chain couples TRBV24-1 to TRBJ1-5; 8 bases are a match to TRBD1. The CDR3 covers 14 residues. Germline V CDR1 and CDR2: KGHDR, SFDVKD. V lost 7 bases, J lost 4 bases, and 5 bases stayed unmatched. DNA of the CDR3: TGTGCCACCAGGATGACAGGGGATAATCAGCCCCAGCATTTT. Amino acid sequence: CATRMTGDNQPQHF.

The chain is built from TRBV29-1 and TRBJ2-1; 10 nucleotides match TRBD1. This CDR3 has 13 amino acids. CDR1 is SQVTM, CDR2 ANQGSEA, per germline. V dropped 7 bases and J dropped 2; count of bases not matched to a gene: 2. The CDR3 DNA reads as TGCAGCGCTGGACAGGGGGCCTACAATGAGCAGTTCTTC. Its protein product is CSAGQGAYNEQFF.

J is TRBJ1-4 and V is TRBV29-1; TRBD1 aligns across 7 bases. After removal of 0 bases from V and 8 bases from J, the junction contained 6 bases not matched to a gene. This CDR3 comprises 14 residues. Germline CDR1 reads SQVTM; CDR2 reads ANQGSEA. The CDR3, as DNA: TGCAGCGTTGAAGAAGGGGGCGCAGGAGAAAAACTGTTTTTT. This gives the protein CSVEEGGAGEKLFF.

This clone has just one count. The chain combines TRBV30 with TRBJ1-3, with D unclear. This CDR3 has 12 residues. Trimming took off 1 base at V and 1 base at J, with 2 bases between the two ends. Germline CDR1 and CDR2: GTSNPN and SVGIG (reference sequence). CDR3 sequence (DNA): TGTGCCTGGAGTGGTTCTGGAAACACCATATATTTT. It is translated as CAWSGSGNTIYF. The full variable domain, its missing parts supplied by reference TRBV30 and TRBJ1-3, is SQTIHQWPATLVQPVGSPLSLECTVEGTSNPNLYWYRQAAGRGLQLLFYSVGIGQISSEVPQNLSASRPQDRQFILSSKKLLLSDSGFYLCAWSGSGNTIYFGEGSWLTVV.

The CDR3 reads CASSTGNRPNNEKLFF. The CDR3 DNA reads as TGTGCCAGCAGCACCGGAAACAGGCCGAATAATGAAAAACTGTTTTTT. This sequence joins TRBV9 and TRBJ1-4; tentative D call: TRBD1 (5 bases). The V gene lost 4 bases and the J gene lost 4 bases, with 17 bases spanning the gap. In germline, CDR1 is SGDLS, CDR2 YYNGEE. The CDR3 length is 16 residues.

This clone was detected only a few times. This chain joins TRBV7-9 and TRBJ2-1; tentatively, D is TRBD1 or TRBD2 (6 bases each). Trimming took off 5 bases at V and 4 bases at J, with 9 bases between the two ends. The V gene's germline CDR1 is SEHNR and CDR2 FQNEAQ (reference sequence). The CDR3 is 13 residues long. CDR3 in DNA: TGTGCCAGCAGCCGAGGGGGGTACAATGAGCAGTTCTTC. Its translation is CASSRGGYNEQFF. Complete variable domain (other parts from reference TRBV7-9 and TRBJ2-1): DTGVSQNPRHKITKRGQNVTFRCDPISEHNRLYWYRQTLGQGPEFLTYFQNEAQLEKSRLLSDRFSAERPKGSFSTLEIQRTEQGDSAMYLCASSRGGYNEQFFGPGTRLTVL.

The V gene is TRBV11-3, the J gene TRBJ1-1, with no clear D. Germline V lookup: CDR1 SGHNT, CDR2 YENEEA. This CDR3 has 13 residues. V shed 0 bases and J shed 0 bases, with 2 bases lying between them. The CDR3 sequence is CASSLEMNTEAFF. As DNA, the CDR3 is TGTGCCAGCAGCTTAGAGATGAACACTGAAGCTTTCTTT.

This chain connects TRBV5-6 to TRBJ1-1; D is undetermined. The CDR3 covers 13 residues. The V and J ends lost 9 bases and 11 bases respectively, with 23 bases between them. Germline CDR1 reads SGHDT; CDR2 reads YYEEEE. CDR3 loop: CATSPIGAGGAFF. The CDR3 region has the DNA TGTGCCACAAGCCCGATCGGAGCGGGAGGGGCTTTCTTT.

The chain couples TRBV5-1 to TRBJ2-1, with 7 bases lining up with TRBD2. V was clipped by 4 bases and J by 9 bases; unmatched bases: 7. The CDR3 sequence is 13 residues long. Germline loops: CDR1 SGHRS, CDR2 YFSETQ. CDR3 in DNA: TGCGCCAGCAGCCCGGGGGGTTTGGGTGAGCAGTTCTTC. This codes for CASSPGGLGEQFF.

This clone was seen a handful of times. The J gene is TRBJ1-1, the V gene TRBV30; D call uncertain. The CDR3 extends over 12 amino acids. V dropped 0 bases and J dropped 5 bases, with 7 bases sitting between them. Germline assignment: CDR1 GTSNPN and CDR2 SVGIG (reference sequence). CDR3 bases: TGTGCCTGGAGTGTTAGGTGGACTGAAGCTTTCTTT. It encodes CAWSVRWTEAFF.